The clone carrying this T cell receptor beta chain was counted a few times. Its antigen is unknown. The entry originates in a study of neoadjuvant anti-PD-1 for oral cavity cancer. Study-wide findings and caveats: Non-responders to neoadjuvant nivolumab had significantly more clonal PBMC T cells than responders.

The CDR3 is 15 amino acids. CDR1 is MNHNS, CDR2 SASEGT, per germline. V was pared by 5 bases and J by 2 bases, with 13 bases between. Profiling relied on immunoSEQ multiplex PCR, and the TCRdb table lists in-frame clones only, not all of them. The table lists 84,000 or so clones, approximately 80% of them singletons, with around 3.2% in the top ten. Sequencing was performed on PBMCs, taken before nivolumab (anti-PD-1) treatment. The rearrangement uses TRBV6-1 and TRBJ2-1; maybe TRBD1 (5 bases). The source is a person between 40 and 85 years old with oral cavity squamous cell carcinoma. CDR3 sequence (DNA): TGTGCCAGCAGTTCGACAGTGAACACCTACAATGAGCAGTTCTTC. It yields the protein CASSSTVNTYNEQFF.